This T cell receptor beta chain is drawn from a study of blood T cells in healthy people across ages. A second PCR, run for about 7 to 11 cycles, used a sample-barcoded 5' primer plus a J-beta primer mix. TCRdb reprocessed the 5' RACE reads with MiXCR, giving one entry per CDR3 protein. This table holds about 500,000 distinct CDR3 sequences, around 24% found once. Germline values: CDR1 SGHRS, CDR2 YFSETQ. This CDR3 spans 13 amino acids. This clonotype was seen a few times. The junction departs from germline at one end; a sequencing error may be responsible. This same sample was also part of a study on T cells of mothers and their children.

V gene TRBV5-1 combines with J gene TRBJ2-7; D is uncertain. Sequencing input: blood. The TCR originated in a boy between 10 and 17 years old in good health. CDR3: CASSLASSYEQHF. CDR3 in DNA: TGCGCCAGCAGCTTGGCATCTTCCTACGAGCAGCACTTC. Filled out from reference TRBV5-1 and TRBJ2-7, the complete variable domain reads KAGVTQTPRYLIKTRGQQVTLSCSPISGHRSVSWYQQTPGQGLQFLFEYFSETQRNKGNFPGRFSGRQFSNSRSEMNVSTLELGDSALYLCASSLASSYEQHFGPGTRLTVT.